The 31 T cell receptor beta chains given below trace back to one sample, sequenced in a study of OX40 agonist ivuxolimab in advanced cancers. The assay was immunoSEQ multiplex PCR, and TCRdb's table has in-frame clones only and misses some. The sample consists of 65,000 to 80,000 clones, roughly 85% of them appearing once. The sequences come from CD4+ or CD8+ T cells sorted from blood, collected in a trial of the OX40 agonist ivuxolimab. Receptor source: an adult with an advanced solid tumor such as melanoma, head and neck, liver or kidney cancer.

CDR3 residues: CASSVGGTVETQYF. Written as DNA, the CDR3 is TGTGCCAGCAGCGTAGGGGGGACAGTAGAGACCCAGTACTTC. The gene calls are TRBV9 and TRBJ2-5; 7 bases are a match to TRBD1. With V trimmed by 0 bases and J by 4 bases, 3 bases remained unmatched. The CDR3 totals 14 residues. CDR1 and CDR2 from the germline V gene are SGDLS and YYNGEE.

The CDR3 coding sequence is TGTGCCAGCAGCGTTAGCGGGTCCCTCCACAATGAGCAGTTCTTC. It codes for CASSVSGSLHNEQFF. The gene calls are TRBV9 and TRBJ2-1; TRBD2 matches at 7 bases. Trimming cost V 2 bases and J 5 bases; bases outside gene matches: 7. The CDR3 runs 15 residues. Germline assignment: CDR1 SGDLS and CDR2 YYNGEE.

The chain combines TRBV5-5 with TRBJ2-7, with 9 bases matching TRBD1. This CDR3 is built from 13 residues. The J segment lost 3 bases and the V segment lost 5 bases, leaving 3 bases of the junction unmatched. The germline V gene has CDR1 SGHKS and CDR2 YYEKEE (reference sequence). CDR3 loop: CASSWTGVYEQYF. In nucleotides, the CDR3 is TGTGCCAGCAGTTGGACAGGGGTCTACGAGCAGTACTTC.

The rearrangement uses TRBV28 and TRBJ2-1, with unresolved D. The V end lost 5 bases, the J end lost 10 bases, and 9 bases lay between the germline ends. Germline CDR1 reads MDHEN; CDR2 reads SYDVKM. The CDR3 is 11 residues long. The CDR3 is CASSLSWEQFF. The CDR3 nucleotides read TGTGCCAGCAGTCTCAGTTGGGAGCAGTTCTTC.

This rearrangement joins TRBV6-5 to TRBJ2-7; no definite D call. The CDR3 has 12 amino acids. V dropped 2 bases and J dropped 3 bases, with 5 bases sitting between them. Germline V lookup: CDR1 MNHEY, CDR2 SVGAGI. In DNA, the CDR3 is TGTGCCAGCAGTTACGGAGTCTACGAGCAGTACTTC. Translated: CASSYGVYEQYF.

The chain's CDR3 is CASSGDREETQYF. The CDR3 DNA is TGTGCCAGCAGTGGGGACAGGGAAGAGACCCAGTACTTC. The chain carries TRBV2 and TRBJ2-5; TRBD1 matches 9 bases. Germline V gene lookup returns CDR1 SNHLY and CDR2 FYNNEI. J was trimmed by 3 bases and V by 4 bases; bases with no gene match: 0. CDR3 length: 13 amino acids.

The V and J genes are TRBV5-8 and TRBJ2-3, with no clear D. The CDR3 loop spans 13 amino acids. Trimming took off 5 bases at V and 2 bases at J, with 9 bases between the two ends. Germline V gene data show CDR1 as SGHTS and CDR2 as YDEGEE. The CDR3 loop is CASRPEVTDTQYF. The CDR3 bases are TGTGCCAGCAGACCAGAGGTCACAGATACGCAGTATTTT.

V and J are TRBV7-9 and TRBJ2-3; TRBD2 aligns across 8 bases. Looked up from germline, CDR1 is SEHNR and CDR2 is FQNEAQ (reference sequence). The CDR3 runs to 15 residues. V lost 4 bases to trimming and J lost 1 base; unmatched junction nucleotides: 4. CDR3 DNA: TGTGCCAGCAGCTCCCTAGCGGGCCGCACAGATACGCAGTATTTT. Protein sequence: CASSSLAGRTDTQYF. Drawing the rest from reference TRBV7-9 and TRBJ2-3, the complete variable domain is DTGVSQNPRHKITKRGQNVTFRCDPISEHNRLYWYRQTLGQGPEFLTYFQNEAQLEKSRLLSDRFSAERPKGSFSTLEIQRTEQGDSAMYLCASSSLAGRTDTQYFGPGTRLTVL.

V is TRBV4-3 and J is TRBJ2-1, with D tentatively TRBD1 (6 bases). In germline, CDR1 is LGHNA, CDR2 YSLEER. V lost 4 bases, J lost 8 bases, and 15 bases lay in between. This CDR3 spans 14 amino acids. CDR3 sequence: CASSRVAGVYEQFF. The DNA of the CDR3 is TGCGCCAGCAGCCGGGTGGCAGGGGTCTATGAGCAGTTCTTC.

The gene calls are TRBV4-3 and TRBJ2-4; D remains ambiguous. V gave up 0 bases and J gave up 0 bases, with 9 bases separating them. The CDR3 covers 16 residues. Germline CDR1 and CDR2: LGHNA and YSLEER. CDR3 sequence reads: CASSQDRAGAKNIQYF. In DNA, the CDR3 is TGCGCCAGCAGCCAAGATAGGGCAGGAGCCAAAAACATTCAGTACTTC.

The chain employs TRBV28 and TRBJ1-2; no firm D call. The CDR3 runs to 16 residues. Germline V CDR1 and CDR2: MDHEN, SYDVKM. Trimming took 5 bases from V and 3 from J, leaving 19 bases between them. CDR3 sequence (DNA): TGTGCCAGCAGTAATTCAGGCCAAGGTGGCTACTATGGCTACACCTTC. Its protein product is CASSNSGQGGYYGYTF.

The J gene is TRBJ1-1, the V gene TRBV6-5; maybe TRBD1 (5 bases). Trimming stripped 5 bases from V and 5 bases from J, with 9 bases between. CDR3 length: 12 residues. Germline V gives CDR1 MNHEY, CDR2 SVGAGI. In DNA form, the CDR3 reads TGTGCCAGCAGTGCTAGGGGAACTGAAGCTTTCTTT. It codes for CASSARGTEAFF.

This chain uses TRBV28 with TRBJ2-7; tentative D call: TRBD2 (5 bases). The CDR3 is 15 residues long. Between the trimmed V and J ends, which lost 6 bases and 5 bases, there was a span of 20 bases. CDR1 is MDHEN and CDR2 is SYDVKM in the germline V gene. CDR3 region: CASSAWETSRDEQYF. The CDR3 DNA sequence: TGTGCCAGCAGCGCCTGGGAGACTTCACGGGACGAGCAGTACTTC.

V is TRBV6-5 and J is TRBJ1-2; unclear D gene. This CDR3 spans 14 amino acids. V lost 2 bases to trimming and J lost 7 bases, with 14 bases between them. The germline V gene encodes CDR1 MNHEY and CDR2 SVGAGI. In nucleotides, the CDR3 is TGTGCCAGCAGTTACCCCCTCGGGGAGTCTGGCTACACCTTC. This sequence encodes CASSYPLGESGYTF.

This chain uses TRBV7-2 with TRBJ2-1; 7 nucleotides match TRBD2. The CDR3 covers 15 residues. Germline values: CDR1 SGHTA, CDR2 FQGNSA. The V segment lost 1 base and the J segment 3 bases; nucleotides outside the gene matches: 3. As DNA, the CDR3 is TGTGCCAGCAGCTTAGTGGGCGGGGGCTACAATGAGCAGTTCTTC. Encoded protein: CASSLVGGGYNEQFF.

This clone was counted a single time. The V gene is TRBV28, the J gene TRBJ2-3; 9 nucleotides agree with TRBD2. With V trimmed by 6 bases and J by 5 bases, 6 bases remained unmatched. Germline assignment: CDR1 MDHEN and CDR2 SYDVKM. The CDR3 has 14 amino acids. CDR3: CASRRPLAGDTQYF. CDR3 in DNA: TGTGCCAGCAGGCGCCCACTAGCGGGAGATACGCAGTATTTT.

This clone appeared a single time. The V and J genes are TRBV6-1 and TRBJ1-2; D not resolved. Trimming stripped 1 base from V and 8 bases from J, with 11 bases between. The CDR3 is made up of 13 amino acids. CDR1 is MNHNS, CDR2 SASEGT, per germline. In DNA form, the CDR3 reads TGTGCCAGCAGTGAAGTTTTGAAGGCAGGCTACACCTTC. Translation: CASSEVLKAGYTF.

J is TRBJ1-2 and V is TRBV6-6, with TRBD1 as a possible D gene (6 bases). The CDR3 is made up of 14 amino acids. Trimming pared 6 bases from V and 4 bases from J, leaving 15 bases between. Germline loops: CDR1 MNHNY, CDR2 SVGAGI (reference sequence). DNA of the CDR3: TGTGCCAGCAGCTACCGGACAGATCCCTATGGCTACACCTTC. As protein: CASSYRTDPYGYTF.

This clone was picked up a small number of times. The rearrangement links TRBV20-1 to TRBJ2-2, with TRBD1 matching 8 bases. The trim removed 4 bases at V and 14 bases at J, leaving 6 bases unmatched. This CDR3 spans 11 amino acids. Germline V CDR1 and CDR2: DFQATT, SNEGSKA (reference sequence). As DNA, the CDR3 is TGCAGTGCTACAGACAGGGGCGACCTGTTTTTT. Its translation: CSATDRGDLFF.

The chain couples TRBV5-1 to TRBJ2-5; tentative D call: TRBD1 (6 bases). V lost 7 bases and J 5 bases, leaving 21 bases between the germline ends. Germline V gene data show CDR1 as SGHRS and CDR2 as YFSETQ. The CDR3 sequence is 15 residues long. The CDR3 loop reads CASGRTAGSGETQYF. DNA of the CDR3: TGCGCCAGCGGTCGGACAGCCGGTTCGGGGGAGACCCAGTACTTC.

The V call is TRBV5-1, the J call TRBJ2-1; TRBD2 aligns across 14 bases. The germline V gene encodes CDR1 SGHRS and CDR2 YFSETQ. V was clipped by 8 bases and J by 4 bases; unmatched bases: 8. CDR3 length equals 16 residues. CDR3 amino acids: CASTVTSGRGYNEQFF. The CDR3 bases are TGCGCCAGTACAGTGACTAGCGGGAGGGGGTACAATGAGCAGTTCTTC.

The chain couples TRBV5-1 to TRBJ1-4; 7 bases align to TRBD1. The CDR3 consists of 15 residues. The germline V gene has CDR1 SGHRS and CDR2 YFSETQ. Germline trimming cut 4 bases from V and 0 bases from J; bases unmatched to any gene: 3. The CDR3 nucleotides are TGCGCCAGCAGCAGAGGGACAGCAACTAATGAAAAACTGTTTTTT. Translated: CASSRGTATNEKLFF.

This chain connects TRBV6-1 to TRBJ1-2; 8 bases agree with TRBD1. This CDR3 has 11 amino acids. CDR1 and CDR2 (germline): MNHNS, SASEGT. Trimming at V came to 5 bases and at J to 9 bases, leaving 2 bases not matched to a gene. CDR3 sequence reads: CASSRTGSYTF. CDR3 coding DNA: TGTGCCAGCAGTAGGACAGGGAGCTACACCTTC.

J is TRBJ1-4 and V is TRBV2; D might be TRBD1 (5 bases). Trimming stripped 8 bases from V and 5 bases from J, with 15 bases between. The length of the CDR3 is 14 residues. The germline CDR1 and CDR2 sequences are SNHLY and FYNNEI. CDR3 nucleotide sequence: TGTGCCAGCGGAGGGGCGCCAGGAAATGAAAAACTGTTTTTT. It codes for CASGGAPGNEKLFF.

The genes are TRBV10-3 and TRBJ2-1, with 8 bases aligning to TRBD2. V lost 7 bases to trimming and J lost 5 bases; unmatched junction nucleotides: 4. The CDR3 spans 13 residues. Looked up from germline, CDR1 is ENHRY and CDR2 is SYGVKD. The CDR3 coding sequence is TGTGCCATCAAGGGTAGCGGGAACAATGAGCAGTTCTTC. Its protein is CAIKGSGNNEQFF.

The chain has TRBV7-3 and TRBJ2-6; D remains ambiguous. Deletions cut 4 bases from V and 0 bases from J, with 7 bases between. CDR3 length equals 15 residues. CDR1 is SGHTA and CDR2 is FQGTGA in the germline V gene. CDR3 protein: CASSSISSGANVLTF. The CDR3 DNA sequence: TGTGCCAGCAGCTCGATTAGCTCTGGGGCCAACGTCCTGACTTTC.

CDR3 DNA: TGCGCCAGCAGCCAAGAGGCAAGGGACCCGCCGTTCTTC. Protein product: CASSQEARDPPFF. This chain uses TRBV4-3 with TRBJ2-1; either TRBD1 or TRBD2 may fit D (5 bases each). This CDR3 is built from 13 residues. Germline CDR1 is LGHNA and CDR2 is YSLEER. The V end was cut by 0 bases, the J end by 15 bases, with 15 bases between.

The chain couples TRBV5-6 to TRBJ1-1; possible D gene TRBD1, 6 bases. Germline V lookup: CDR1 SGHDT, CDR2 YYEEEE. V lost 0 bases to trimming and J lost 5 bases, with 11 bases between them. CDR3 length: 14 amino acids. The DNA for the CDR3 is TGTGCCAGCAGCTTGGAAGGGGGAGAGACTGAAGCTTTCTTT. Encoded protein: CASSLEGGETEAFF.

This clone was counted between two and nine times. The chain is built from TRBV25-1 and TRBJ1-2; D gene ambiguous. The CDR3 contains 11 residues. Trimming shortened V by 4 bases and J by 4 bases, and 4 bases separated the two germline ends. Germline assignment: CDR1 MGHDK and CDR2 SYGVNS. The CDR3 DNA reads TGTGCCAGCAGTGTAGCCTATGGCTACACCTTC. Its translation is CASSVAYGYTF.

CDR3: CASSWSAGAGYF. DNA for the CDR3: TGTGCCAGCAGTTGGAGTGCGGGGGCCGGGTACTTC. The chain carries TRBV7-2 and TRBJ2-5; D might be TRBD2 (7 bases). V gave up 6 bases and J gave up 13 bases, with 18 bases separating them. Germline CDR1 SGHTA, CDR2 FQGNSA. This CDR3 comprises 12 residues.

The chain has TRBV7-9 and TRBJ2-1, with D unresolved. Germline CDR1 SEHNR, CDR2 FQNEAQ (reference sequence). The CDR3 has 12 residues. Trimming left V 0 bases short and J 9 bases short, with 6 bases between. The CDR3: CASSLAVGEQFF. Here the CDR3 DNA reads TGTGCCAGCAGCTTAGCGGTGGGTGAGCAGTTCTTC.